These 27 T cell receptor beta chains share one sample of origin, sequenced in a study of metastatic and nonmetastatic thyroid tumors. Each patient came to thyroid surgery without any prior treatment (of any kind). Using MiXCR, TCRdb reanalyzed the PCR reads. The sample shows fewer than 5,500 clones, 28% of them seen only once. Material for sequencing was adjacent normal tissue. Every receptor here comes from a female donor with papillary thyroid cancer or a benign thyroid nodule (not recorded which). Some clones in this sample may be carry-over from other donors' samples.

The chain links TRBV20-1 to TRBJ1-2; possibly TRBD1 for D (6 bases). This CDR3 has 13 residues. Between the trimmed V and J ends, which lost 1 base and 2 bases, there was a span of 8 bases. Germline CDR1 is DFQATT and CDR2 is SNEGSKA (reference sequence). As DNA, the CDR3 is TGCAGTGCTAGAGGACAGGAGAACTATGGCTACACCTTC. Translation: CSARGQENYGYTF.

This clone was seen ten or more times. The CDR3 DNA reads TGTGCCAGCAGCGCGCGGCAGGGATCAGGGAGCAATGAGCAGTTCTTC. As protein: CASSARQGSGSNEQFF. The rearrangement links TRBV7-9 to TRBJ2-1; D tentatively reads TRBD1 or TRBD2 (5 bases each). This CDR3 is 16 amino acids long. Trimming removed 5 bases from V and 6 bases from J, with 20 bases in between. CDR1 SEHNR and CDR2 FQNEAQ come from the germline V gene (reference sequence).

This clone showed up just a few times. V gene TRBV27 combines with J gene TRBJ2-7; 8 nucleotides line up with TRBD2. This CDR3 region has 16 residues. Looked up from germline, CDR1 is MNHEY and CDR2 is SMNVEV (reference sequence). V lost 5 bases, J lost 4 bases, and 13 bases stayed unmatched. The CDR3 is CASSPGGSGSPYEQYF. The CDR3 nucleotides are TGTGCCAGCAGTCCGGGGGGAAGCGGGAGTCCGTACGAGCAGTACTTC.

Of note for this clone: Sequence at one end of the junction differs from germline and may be a read error. This sequence joins TRBV5-1 and TRBJ2-3, with a weak D call TRBD1 (7 bases). This CDR3 has 16 residues. CDR1 SGHRS and CDR2 YFSETQ come from the germline V gene. The CDR3 loop is CSSSLGGQPSTDTQYF. In DNA form, the CDR3 reads TGCTCCAGCAGCTTGGGGGGACAGCCGAGTACAGATACGCAGTATTTT.

The rearrangement uses TRBV14 and TRBJ1-2; tentative D call: TRBD1 (6 bases). Trimming removed 2 bases from V and 5 bases from J, with 9 bases in between. CDR1 SGHDN and CDR2 FVKESK come from the germline V gene. CDR3 length equals 13 residues. CDR3 sequence reads: CASSQPQGYGYTF. The CDR3 bases are TGTGCCAGCAGCCAACCACAGGGATATGGCTACACCTTC.

This clone was counted between two and nine times. The chain is built from TRBV6-2 or TRBV6-3 and TRBJ2-1; 10 nucleotides align to TRBD2. The trim removed 3 bases at V and 3 bases at J, leaving 5 bases unmatched. The CDR3 is 16 amino acids. In germline, CDR1 is MNHEY, CDR2 SVGEGT. The CDR3: CASSYPTSGVYNEQFF. CDR3 coding DNA: TGTGCCAGCAGTTATCCCACTAGCGGGGTCTACAATGAGCAGTTCTTC.

CDR3 in amino acids: CASSLFPVWRAGGVDTEAFF. The CDR3 bases are TGCGCCAGCAGCTTATTTCCCGTGTGGAGGGCGGGCGGTGTCGACACTGAAGCTTTCTTT. This chain links TRBV5-1 with TRBJ1-1; no firm D call. Per the germline V gene, CDR1 is SGHRS and CDR2 is YFSETQ. Trimming shortened V by 2 bases and J by 3 bases, and 29 bases separated the two germline ends. The CDR3 runs to 20 residues.

The chain uses TRBV28 and TRBJ2-1, with 12 bases that match TRBD2. Germline V gene sequence: CDR1 MDHEN, CDR2 SYDVKM. The CDR3 totals 19 residues. With 6 bases clipped from V and 4 bases from J, the junction kept 16 bases outside the gene matches. In nucleotides, the CDR3 is TGTGCCAGCAGCCTAACACGGACTAGCGGGACGGGGTTGTACAATGAGCAGTTCTTC. Translated: CASSLTRTSGTGLYNEQFF. The full variable domain, in which reference TRBV28 and TRBJ2-1 provide the parts outside the CDR3, is DVKVTQSSRYLVKRTGEKVFLECVQDMDHENMFWYRQDPGLGLRLIYFSYDVKMKEKGDIPEGYSVSREKKERFSLILESASTNQTSMYLCASSLTRTSGTGLYNEQFFGPGTRLTVL.

About this clone itself: This is likely a read error, given that the CDR3 carries no conserved phenylalanine or tryptophan at its end. The rearrangement joins TRBV20-1 to TRBJ1-3; no definite D call. The CDR3 has 12 residues. The V gene lost 4 bases and the J gene lost 1 base, with 5 bases spanning the gap. Germline CDR1 DFQATT, CDR2 SNEGSKA (reference sequence). The CDR3 protein is CSATYSGNTIYS. The CDR3 nucleotides are TGCAGTGCTACTTATTCTGGAAACACCATATATTCT.

This clone is judged medium-sized. The chain has TRBV7-3 and TRBJ1-1, with D perhaps matching TRBD1 (5 bases). The length of the CDR3 is 14 residues. From germline, CDR1 is SGHTA and CDR2 FQGTGA. The V and J ends lost 3 bases and 0 bases respectively, with 8 bases between them. The CDR3 sequence is CASSLQGMNTEAFF. The CDR3 bases are TGTGCCAGCAGCTTGCAGGGCATGAACACTGAAGCTTTCTTT.

On this clone: In the same sample, other DNA sequences code for this CDR3. The chain couples TRBV20-1 to TRBJ2-3, with 7 bases identical to TRBD2. Germline assignment: CDR1 DFQATT and CDR2 SNEGSKA (reference sequence). The CDR3 runs to 15 residues. The trim removed 6 bases at V and 0 bases at J, leaving 9 bases unmatched. For the CDR3, the DNA is TGCAGTGCGGCTCGAGGGAGGGGTAGCACAGATACGCAGTATTTT. This sequence encodes CSAARGRGSTDTQYF.

This clone was seen repeatedly, ten times or more. CDR3 coding DNA: TGTGCCAGCAGCTTAGGTTTTGGAGAGACCCAGTACTTC. It encodes CASSLGFGETQYF. The gene calls are TRBV7-8 and TRBJ2-5, with D hard to call. Germline lookup yields CDR1 SGHVS and CDR2 FQNEAQ. The V and J ends lost 1 base and 4 bases respectively, with 7 bases between them. This CDR3 is 13 amino acids long. Variable domain in full (rest from reference TRBV7-8 and TRBJ2-5): GAGVSQSPRYKVAKRGQDVALRCDPISGHVSLFWYQQALGQGPEFLTYFQNEAQLDKSGLPSDRFFAERPEGSVSTLKIQRTQQEDSAVYLCASSLGFGETQYFGPGTRLLVL.

This rearrangement joins TRBV7-3 to TRBJ2-1; D remains ambiguous. The germline V gene encodes CDR1 SGHTA and CDR2 FQGTGA. The CDR3 length is 13 residues. Trimming took off 0 bases at V and 3 bases at J, with 3 bases between the two ends. The DNA for the CDR3 is TGTGCCAGCAGCTTAACAGGCTACAATGAGCAGTTCTTC. Translated: CASSLTGYNEQFF.

The rearrangement joins TRBV9 to TRBJ2-1; possibly TRBD2 for D (5 bases). Germline CDR1 and CDR2: SGDLS and YYNGEE. There are 15 residues in the CDR3. V lost 0 bases, J lost 3 bases, and 10 bases lay in between. This CDR3 is CASSVDEGGYNEQFF. The CDR3 nucleotides are TGTGCCAGCAGCGTAGACGAGGGCGGCTACAATGAGCAGTTCTTC.

This clone was counted at least ten times. Just one base apart from a much larger clone, this may be a read error. In the same sample, other DNA sequences code for this CDR3. The CDR3 sequence: CASSLVSGGGSEAFF. Here the CDR3 DNA reads TGCGCCAGCAGCTTGGTATCGGGGGGCGGTTCCGAAGCTTTCTTT. The V call is TRBV5-1, the J call TRBJ1-1; weak D call: TRBD1 (6 bases). Between the trimmed V and J ends, which lost 0 bases and 8 bases, there was a span of 17 bases. Germline CDR1 SGHRS, CDR2 YFSETQ. This CDR3 has 15 residues. Combining the CDR3 with reference TRBV5-1 and TRBJ1-1 gives the whole variable domain KAGVTQTPRYLIKTRGQQVTLSCSPISGHRSVSWYQQTPGQGLQFLFEYFSETQRNKGNFPGRFSGRQFSNSRSEMNVSTLELGDSALYLCASSLVSGGGSEAFFGQGTRLTVV.

Judged by abundance, this clone is medium-sized. This chain joins TRBV7-3 and TRBJ2-6; D is unclear. V lost 5 bases and J lost 4, with 9 bases in between. The CDR3 totals 14 residues. CDR1 is SGHTA and CDR2 is FQGTGA in the germline V gene. The chain's CDR3 is CASSDGPGANVLTF. For the CDR3, the DNA is TGTGCCAGCAGCGACGGTCCCGGGGCCAACGTCCTGACTTTC.

By share, this clone ranks as medium-sized. The genes are TRBV28 and TRBJ2-2; 11 bases line up with TRBD1. The CDR3 is made up of 16 amino acids. The germline CDR1 and CDR2 sequences are MDHEN and SYDVKM. V dropped 1 base and J dropped 7; count of bases not matched to a gene: 5. CDR3: CASSLYPGTGGGELFF. The CDR3 DNA is TGTGCCAGCAGTTTATACCCCGGGACAGGGGGCGGGGAGCTGTTTTTT. The variable domain in full, with the rest retrieved from reference TRBV28 and TRBJ2-2, is DVKVTQSSRYLVKRTGEKVFLECVQDMDHENMFWYRQDPGLGLRLIYFSYDVKMKEKGDIPEGYSVSREKKERFSLILESASTNQTSMYLCASSLYPGTGGGELFFGEGSRLTVL.

This clone appeared a single time. The CDR3 DNA reads as TGTGCCTGGAGTGTCCGAGACAGGGCTAATTCACCCCTCCACTTT. This codes for CAWSVRDRANSPLHF. The J gene is TRBJ1-6, the V gene TRBV30; the match to TRBD1 covers 7 bases. This CDR3 spans 15 amino acids. V shed 0 bases, J shed 6 bases, and the junction held 5 bases outside the gene matches. Germline V lookup: CDR1 GTSNPN, CDR2 SVGIG (reference sequence).

This clone turned up a few times. J is TRBJ2-7 and V is TRBV20-1; 8 bases fit TRBD2. Germline V gene lookup returns CDR1 DFQATT and CDR2 SNEGSKA (reference sequence). J gave up 0 bases and V 3 bases, and 10 bases lay outside the gene matches. The CDR3 has 16 residues. The CDR3 loop reads CSARPLTSGDSYEQYF. CDR3 nucleotide sequence: TGCAGTGCTAGGCCCCTTACTAGCGGAGACTCCTACGAGCAGTACTTC.

This chain uses TRBV6-1 with TRBJ2-1; 12 bases line up with TRBD2. V lost 6 bases to trimming and J lost 7 bases; unmatched junction nucleotides: 4. The CDR3 has 14 amino acids. Germline CDR1 reads MNHNS; CDR2 reads SASEGT. DNA for the CDR3: TGTGCCAGCAGCAGACTAGCGGGAGCGAATGAGCAGTTCTTC. Its translation: CASSRLAGANEQFF.

The chain uses TRBV7-9 and TRBJ2-7; no firm D call. The CDR3 spans 14 residues. Per germline, CDR1 SEHNR and CDR2 FQNEAQ (reference sequence). V lost 1 base to trimming and J lost 3 bases, with 10 bases between them. The chain's CDR3 is CASSLGRVDYEQYF. As DNA, the CDR3 is TGTGCCAGCAGCTTAGGTCGGGTAGACTACGAGCAGTACTTC.

V is TRBV2 and J is TRBJ1-3; unclear D gene. Trimming left V 2 bases short and J 2 bases short, with 7 bases between. CDR3 length: 14 residues. Germline assignment: CDR1 SNHLY and CDR2 FYNNEI. CDR3 coding DNA: TGTGCCAGCAGTGAACGCAGTCCTGGAAACACCATATATTTT. As protein: CASSERSPGNTIYF.

This clone was recorded a few times. The gene calls are TRBV6-1 and TRBJ1-1, with D possibly TRBD1 on 6 matching bases. Trimming pared 3 bases from V and 8 bases from J, leaving 22 bases between. The CDR3 consists of 16 residues. Germline CDR1 and CDR2: MNHNS and SASEGT. This chain's CDR3 is CASSDLGRGARWEAFF. The CDR3 DNA sequence: TGTGCCAGCAGTGATCTTGGCAGGGGCGCAAGGTGGGAAGCTTTCTTT.

This clone was detected only a few times. The chain combines TRBV12-3 or TRBV12-4 with TRBJ2-3; tentatively, D is TRBD2 (6 bases). This CDR3 is 13 amino acids long. The ends were cut back, 6 bases at V and 1 base at J, with 8 bases in the middle. CDR3 in DNA: TGTGCCAGCAGACCTAGCGGCACAGATACGCAGTATTTT. Its translation is CASRPSGTDTQYF.

A remark on this clone: This likely comes from a read error, as the CDR3 has no conserved phenylalanine or tryptophan at its end. The chain has TRBV28 and TRBJ1-1; D remains unclear. This CDR3 has 13 amino acids. The V gene's germline CDR1 is MDHEN and CDR2 SYDVKM. V was trimmed by 6 bases and J by 6 bases, leaving 14 bases between them. The CDR3 loop reads CASRKVCWSEAFS. For the CDR3, the DNA is TGTGCCAGCAGAAAAGTGTGTTGGTCTGAAGCTTTCTCT.

In its sample, this clone is medium-sized. The chain is built from TRBV9 and TRBJ2-1; 10 bases are shared with TRBD2. The trim removed 3 bases at V and 7 bases at J, leaving 7 bases unmatched. Looked up from germline, CDR1 is SGDLS and CDR2 is YYNGEE. The CDR3 covers 15 residues. CDR3 DNA sequence: TGTGCCAGCAGCGCAACTAGCGGGGTGTGGAATGAGCAGTTCTTC. It yields the protein CASSATSGVWNEQFF.

CDR3 loop: CASSYTDFSLGSPLHF. The CDR3 region has the DNA TGTGCCAGCAGTTACACGGACTTCAGTCTGGGGTCACCCCTCCACTTT. V usage is TRBV6-5 and J usage is TRBJ1-6; no clear D gene. The germline V gene has CDR1 MNHEY and CDR2 SVGAGI. V lost 2 bases and J lost 10, with 18 bases in between. CDR3 length: 16 residues.